Below, 20 T cell receptor beta chains from the same sample are listed, as sequenced in a study of CD8+CD57+ T cells in acquired aplastic anemia. The template used for profiling TCR beta VDJ and CDR3 was genomic DNA. TCRdb processed the reads anew with MiXCR; each CDR3 protein has one entry. The table includes tens of thousands of distinct CDR3 sequences, less than 60% detected once. Sample: sorted CD4+, CD8+, or CD8+CD57+ T cells (not recorded which) from PBMCs. Source of these receptors: a human donor in good health, serving as a control.

This clonotype was observed a handful of times. The CDR3: CASSSTAGGVSDTQYF. CDR3 nucleotide sequence: TGTGCCAGCAGTTCCACTGCCGGGGGGGTATCAGATACGCAGTATTTT. V usage is TRBV27 and J usage is TRBJ2-3, with 8 bases matching TRBD2. Germline assignment: CDR1 MNHEY and CDR2 SMNVEV (reference sequence). V lost 4 bases and J lost 4; bases outside the gene matches: 10. This CDR3 comprises 16 residues.

The genes are TRBV28 and TRBJ1-2, with 9 bases identical to TRBD1. Germline CDR1 is MDHEN and CDR2 is SYDVKM. V was pared by 2 bases and J by 8 bases, with 6 bases of the junction left unmatched. This CDR3 region has 14 residues. The chain's CDR3 is CASSLQGTGYGYTF. CDR3 nucleotide sequence: TGTGCCAGCAGTTTACAGGGGACAGGGTACGGCTACACCTTC.

At least ten counts were recorded for this clonotype. This chain links TRBV25-1 with TRBJ2-3, with TRBD2 matching over 12 bases. The trim removed 4 bases at V and 6 bases at J, leaving 8 bases unmatched. The CDR3 is 16 residues long. Germline V CDR1 and CDR2: MGHDK, SYGVNS. The CDR3 protein is CASSALAGGPRDTQYF. CDR3 bases: TGTGCCAGCAGTGCCCTAGCGGGAGGGCCGAGGGATACGCAGTATTTT.

This clonotype was observed many times. CDR3 bases: TGTGCCAGTAGTACTGCAGGGGAAGAGACCCAGTACTTC. It specifies CASSTAGEETQYF. This chain joins TRBV19 and TRBJ2-5; D possibly corresponds to TRBD1 (6 bases). Germline V CDR1 and CDR2: LNHDA, SQIVND (reference sequence). V was clipped by 4 bases and J by 3 bases, with 9 bases between them. This CDR3 contains 13 residues.

In this sample, this clonotype turned up a few times. V and J are TRBV15 and TRBJ1-5, with 9 positions matching TRBD1. Germline lookup yields CDR1 LNHNV and CDR2 YYDKDF (reference sequence). V was clipped by 2 bases and J by 5 bases; unmatched bases: 10. The length of the CDR3 is 17 residues. In DNA form, the CDR3 reads TGTGCCACCAGCAGATCATTACGAACAGGGGGCTATCAGCCCCAGCATTTT. Its translation: CATSRSLRTGGYQPQHF. Supplemented by reference TRBV15 and TRBJ1-5, the full variable domain reads DAMVIQNPRYQVTQFGKPVTLSCSQTLNHNVMYWYQQKSSQAPKLLFHYYDKDFNNEADTPDNFQSRRPNTSFCFLDIRSPGLGDTAMYLCATSRSLRTGGYQPQHFGDGTRLSIL.

This clonotype was observed many times. This sequence joins TRBV25-1 and TRBJ2-3, with D unclear. CDR1 and CDR2 (germline): MGHDK, SYGVNS. V was pared by 6 bases and J by 3 bases, with 10 bases between. There are 13 residues in the CDR3. CDR3 nucleotides: TGTGCCAGCAGCCGCCTGGAGACAGATACGCAGTATTTT. It yields the protein CASSRLETDTQYF.

The sample holds many counts of this clonotype. This chain joins TRBV24-1 and TRBJ2-3; D is uncertain. From germline, CDR1 is KGHDR and CDR2 SFDVKD. The CDR3 contains 14 residues. Trimming cost V 6 bases and J 4 bases, with 13 bases left between them. CDR3 sequence reads: CATSSVRASDTQYF. CDR3 DNA: TGTGCCACCAGTTCGGTAAGGGCGTCAGATACGCAGTATTTT.

This clonotype showed up just a few times. The V call is TRBV12-3 or TRBV12-4, the J call TRBJ1-4; possibly TRBD1 for D (5 bases). The CDR3 is 13 amino acids. Trimming took 7 bases from V and 6 from J, leaving 12 bases between them. The CDR3 region has the DNA TGTGCCAGCACCACATCGGGGGATGAAAAACTGTTTTTT. Its translation: CASTTSGDEKLFF.

Details on this clonotype: Since the CDR3 does not end with the conserved phenylalanine or tryptophan, this likely comes from a read error. The rearrangement links TRBV24-1 to TRBJ2-2; D might be TRBD2 (5 bases). CDR1 and CDR2 from the germline V gene are KGHDR and SFDVKD. The CDR3 spans 14 residues. V shed 6 bases and J shed 3 bases, with 10 bases lying between them. The CDR3 sequence is CATSPGRDTGELFL. CDR3 in DNA: TGTGCCACCAGTCCCGGGCGGGACACCGGGGAGCTGTTTCTT.

Ten or more counts support this clonotype. The chain employs TRBV25-1 and TRBJ2-1; tentatively, D is TRBD2 (6 bases). Germline V gene sequence: CDR1 MGHDK, CDR2 SYGVNS. V was pared by 3 bases and J by 9 bases, with 15 bases between. The CDR3 is 14 residues long. In DNA, the CDR3 is TGTGCCAGCAGTGAGGAACTAGCTTCGAGTGAGCAGTTCTTC. Encoded protein: CASSEELASSEQFF. The full variable domain, with the rest looked up from reference TRBV25-1 and TRBJ2-1, is EADIYQTPRYLVIGTGKKITLECSQTMGHDKMYWYQQDPGMELHLIHYSYGVNSTEKGDLSSESTVSRIRTEHFPLTLESARPSHTSQYLCASSEELASSEQFFGPGTRLTVL.

This clonotype was recorded many times. This chain joins TRBV24-1 and TRBJ2-3; TRBD1 might be the D (6 bases). Trimming took 0 bases from V and 4 from J, leaving 16 bases between them. The CDR3 has 17 residues. Germline V gives CDR1 KGHDR, CDR2 SFDVKD. The DNA of the CDR3 is TGTGCCACCAGTGATTTGGGGGGACACCCTTTAGCAGATACGCAGTATTTT. Its translation: CATSDLGGHPLADTQYF.

The rearrangement links TRBV28 to TRBJ1-2; TRBD1 aligns across 7 bases. V shed 4 bases, J shed 3 bases, and the junction held 17 bases outside the gene matches. CDR1 is MDHEN, CDR2 SYDVKM, per germline. The CDR3 has 18 amino acids. The CDR3 protein is CASSSLKLRQGGDYGYTF. The CDR3 DNA follows: TGTGCCAGCAGTTCTCTCAAGCTGCGACAGGGAGGCGACTATGGCTACACCTTC.

This chain connects TRBV6-1 to TRBJ2-1; D tentatively reads TRBD1 or TRBD2 (6 bases each). The CDR3 is 16 residues long. The ends were cut back, 4 bases at V and 7 bases at J, with 20 bases in the middle. Germline CDR1 MNHNS, CDR2 SASEGT. The CDR3 protein is CASSVGGSIRRNEQFF. For the CDR3, the DNA is TGTGCCAGCAGTGTGGGGGGCTCAATAAGGAGGAATGAGCAGTTCTTC.

This clonotype was detected ten times or more. This chain joins TRBV24-1 and TRBJ1-3; TRBD1 matches at 7 bases. The CDR3 contains 17 residues. From germline, CDR1 is KGHDR and CDR2 SFDVKD. V shed 6 bases, J shed 1 base, and the junction held 11 bases outside the gene matches. The CDR3, as DNA: TGTGCCACCAGTCTGGGGGGAGGGGGCTTGTCTGGAAACACCATATATTTT. It yields the protein CATSLGGGGLSGNTIYF.

The chain links TRBV24-1 to TRBJ1-5, with D hard to call. The CDR3 is made up of 13 amino acids. V was pared by 3 bases and J by 7 bases, with 9 bases between. Germline-derived CDR1 and CDR2 are KGHDR and SFDVKD. The chain's CDR3 is CATSDAPGQPQHF. Here the CDR3 DNA reads TGTGCCACCAGTGATGCCCCGGGGCAGCCCCAGCATTTT.

The chain carries TRBV10-3 and TRBJ2-2, with TRBD2 matching over 9 bases. Trimming removed 7 bases from V and 1 base from J; junction bases left unmatched: 7. The CDR3 is 16 residues long. Germline V CDR1 and CDR2: ENHRY, SYGVKD. CDR3 DNA: TGTGCCATCAACCCAGCGGGAGGCGGGAACACCGGGGAGCTGTTTTTT. Protein product: CAINPAGGGNTGELFF.

The sample holds many counts of this clonotype. V usage is TRBV15 and J usage is TRBJ1-3; a weak D match, TRBD1 (6 bases). Trimming took 2 bases from V and 2 from J, leaving 10 bases between them. The CDR3 covers 15 residues. Germline V gene data show CDR1 as LNHNV and CDR2 as YYDKDF (reference sequence). The CDR3, as DNA: TGTGCCACCAGCAGAAGCGGGACACCTGGAAACACCATATATTTT. This gives the protein CATSRSGTPGNTIYF.

This clonotype was observed many times. This chain uses TRBV11-2 with TRBJ2-3; maybe TRBD2 (5 bases). CDR1 SGHAT and CDR2 FQNNGV come from the germline V gene. The V and J ends lost 7 bases and 5 bases respectively, with 7 bases between them. There are 11 residues in the CDR3. Written as DNA, the CDR3 is TGTGCCAGCAACGAGGGAGATACGCAGTATTTT. Its translation is CASNEGDTQYF.

This chain links TRBV20-1 with TRBJ2-7; no reliable D call. The germline CDR1 and CDR2 sequences are DFQATT and SNEGSKA (reference sequence). Trimming removed 1 base at V and 5 bases at J, with 15 bases between. The CDR3 is 14 residues long. The CDR3 region has the DNA TGCAGTGCTAGAGGTCCAGGTCGTAGAGACGAGCAGTACTTC. As protein: CSARGPGRRDEQYF.

Concerning this clonotype itself: This may be a read error, as it is one base from a much larger clone. DNA of the CDR3: TGTGCCAGCTGGGGCAGTGACCCCTACGAGCAGTACTTC. Encoded protein: CASWGSDPYEQYF. The chain uses TRBV2 and TRBJ2-7; a possible D gene is TRBD1 (5 bases). This CDR3 region has 13 residues. Per germline, CDR1 SNHLY and CDR2 FYNNEI. V lost 8 bases to trimming and J lost 2 bases, with 13 bases between them.